This T cell receptor (beta chain) was identified during a study of cytomegalovirus exposure and HLA in healthy donors. Study observations and caveats: An apparent linkage of common viral pathogens to several of the most significant clusters emerged in a later analysis.

This clone occurred a few times. Its antigen is undetermined. Other DNA sequences in this specimen translate into the identical CDR3. The CDR3 sequence is 13 residues long. Germline V gives CDR1 SQVTM, CDR2 ANQGSEA. Trimming left V 3 bases short and J 0 bases short, with 8 bases between. PCR used 60 Vbeta primers and 13 Jbeta primers. TCRdb keeps only in-frame clones here, not all; method: immunoSEQ multiplex PCR. The profile shows around 94,000 clones, 70% to 85% of them singletons. The origin of this receptor is a man between 18 and 29 years old in good health and CMV-seronegative. J is TRBJ1-1 and V is TRBV29-1; D ambiguous. Material: PBMCs. This CDR3 is CSVERQMNTEAFF. In DNA, the CDR3 is TGCAGCGTTGAGAGACAAATGAACACTGAAGCTTTCTTT.